These T cell receptor beta chains were read from a single sample in a study of shared clonotypes between healthy human individuals. Profiled with immunoSEQ multiplex PCR; TCRdb holds only in-frame clones, not every one. The sample includes fewer than 500,000 clones, 75% to 80% of them seen just once. Sequencing was carried out using PBMCs. These receptor sequences come from a woman aged 40 to 55 in good health. Some clones in this sample may be carry-over from other donors' samples. Each CDR3 is given with its conserved first and last residue. D genes are given only for firm matches. Clone size is shown for a subset of rows, as once, few, many or a class of expanded clone.

>.|TRBV4-3|TRBJ2-6|TRBD2
TGCGCCAGCAGCCTCGGACTAGCGGGAGTCTCTGGGGCCAACGTCCTGACTTTC
CASSLGLAGVSGANVLTF
>.|TRBV19|TRBJ1-1|TRBD1
TGTGCCAGTAGTATCGGGACAGGGGGCGTCGGCACTGAAGCTTTCTTT
CASSIGTGGVGTEAFF
>.|TRBV19|TRBJ2-1|.
TGTGCCAGTATGTCTGCCCTGCGTGAGCAGTTCTTC
CASMSALREQFF
>once|TRBV10-2|TRBJ2-5|.
TGCGCCAGCAGTTACCGGCAGGACCAAGAGACCCAGTACTTC
CASSYRQDQETQYF
>few|TRBV30|TRBJ2-1|TRBD2
TGTGCCTGGAGCATCACTAGCGGGGGCTACAATGAGCAGTTCTTC
CAWSITSGGYNEQFF
>.|TRBV7-6|TRBJ2-7|.
TGTGCCAGCAGCTTGGGGACCTACACCTACGAGCAGTACTTC
CASSLGTYTYEQYF
>.|TRBV19|TRBJ2-7|.
TGTGCCAGTAGCATGGTGGGGATTCGCTCCTACGAGCAGTACTTC
CASSMVGIRSYEQYF
>.|TRBV10-3|TRBJ2-3|TRBD1
TGTGCCATCAGTCTGGGACAGGGACCAGATACGCAGTATTTT
CAISLGQGPDTQYF
>once|TRBV7-2|TRBJ2-1|.
TGTGCCAGCAGCCGTGGAAATGAGCAGTTCTTC
CASSRGNEQFF
>.|TRBV15|TRBJ1-3|.
TGTGCCACCAGCAGAGATGCGGACACACGAGGAAACACCATATATTTT
CATSRDADTRGNTIYF
>few|TRBV28|TRBJ1-2|TRBD1
TGTGCCAGCAGCAAAAGGACAGGGGTTGGCTACACCTTC
CASSKRTGVGYTF
>.|TRBV7-2|TRBJ1-1|TRBD1
TGTGCCAGCAGGACAGGGGGGGTGGACACTGAAGCTTTCTTT
CASRTGGVDTEAFF
>.|TRBV18|TRBJ2-5|.
TGTGCCAGCTCACCGGGTCGTATCCAAGAGACCCAGTACTTC
CASSPGRIQETQYF
>.|TRBV19|TRBJ1-1|TRBD1
TGTGCCAGTAGTATGGGGACAGGGTCAATGAACACTGAAGCTTTCTTT
CASSMGTGSMNTEAFF
>.|TRBV28|TRBJ2-3|.
TGTGCCAGCACAGTTTTTTCGACAGATACGCAGTATTTT
CASTVFSTDTQYF
>once|TRBV5-1|TRBJ1-1|TRBD1
TGCGCCAGCAGCGGAACCTCAGGGGGCGGCACTGAAGCTTTCTTT
CASSGTSGGGTEAFF
>few|TRBV2|TRBJ1-1|.
TGTGCCAGCAGTGGGGGCCAGGCGGGTGGAGCTTTCTTT
CASSGGQAGGAFF